The 16 T cell receptor beta chains below come from one sample, sequenced in a study of blood T cell repertoires in COVID-19. TCRdb's table, derived via immunoSEQ multiplex PCR, lists solely in-frame clones and lacks some. This table holds 150,000 to 200,000 clones, roughly 81% found once. The specimen was peripheral blood. The receptors were sampled from a woman of 80 years or more with COVID-19, enrolled during active disease.

The chain has TRBV12-3 or TRBV12-4 and TRBJ2-5; the match to TRBD2 covers 14 bases. V trimming: 5 bases; J trimming: 9 bases; junction bases outside the gene matches: 2. This CDR3 is 13 amino acids long. The CDR3 coding sequence is TGTGCCAGCAGTCGACTAGCGGGGGGGGCCCAGTACTTC. Translating it yields CASSRLAGGAQYF.

The gene calls are TRBV2 and TRBJ1-4; TRBD1 agrees at 7 bases. After removal of 3 bases from V and 8 bases from J, the junction contained 6 bases not matched to a gene. The CDR3 is made up of 14 amino acids. From germline, CDR1 is SNHLY and CDR2 FYNNEI. In DNA form, the CDR3 reads TGTGCCAGCAGTGATGACAGGGAAGGAGAAAAACTGTTTTTT. Residues: CASSDDREGEKLFF.

This chain joins TRBV7-9 and TRBJ2-3; 12 nucleotides match TRBD2. Looked up from germline, CDR1 is SEHNR and CDR2 is FQNEAQ (reference sequence). Germline trimming cut 3 bases from V and 6 bases from J; bases unmatched to any gene: 13. This CDR3 contains 18 residues. The CDR3 sequence is CASSFPSGGAGKTDTQYF. In DNA form, the CDR3 reads TGTGCCAGCAGCTTCCCTAGCGGGGGGGCCGGGAAGACGGATACGCAGTATTTT.

The chain employs TRBV7-9 and TRBJ2-3, with 7 bases that match TRBD2. Per the germline V gene, CDR1 is SEHNR and CDR2 is FQNEAQ (reference sequence). With 7 bases clipped from V and 4 bases from J, the junction kept 14 bases outside the gene matches. The CDR3 sequence is 16 residues long. The CDR3 loop reads CASTYLREVSPDTQYF. The CDR3 region has the DNA TGTGCCAGCACCTATCTCCGGGAGGTCTCCCCAGATACGCAGTATTTT. Drawing the rest from reference TRBV7-9 and TRBJ2-3, the complete variable domain is DTGVSQNPRHKITKRGQNVTFRCDPISEHNRLYWYRQTLGQGPEFLTYFQNEAQLEKSRLLSDRFSAERPKGSFSTLEIQRTEQGDSAMYLCASTYLREVSPDTQYFGPGTRLTVL.

This clone was seen only a few times. The V call is TRBV2, the J call TRBJ1-2; D uncertain. Trimming stripped 2 bases from V and 5 bases from J, with 6 bases between. The germline gives CDR1 SNHLY, CDR2 FYNNEI. CDR3 size: 12 residues. CDR3 nucleotides: TGTGCCAGCAGTGAACGAGGGTATGGCTACACCTTC. Amino acid sequence: CASSERGYGYTF.

This clone was seen a handful of times. The chain uses TRBV4-1 and TRBJ2-2, with TRBD1 as a possible D gene (6 bases). Germline CDR1 is MGHRA and CDR2 is YSYEKL. This CDR3 is built from 15 residues. The ends were cut back, 4 bases at V and 4 bases at J, with 13 bases in the middle. The CDR3 reads CASSPRDISTGELFF. Here the CDR3 DNA reads TGCGCCAGCAGCCCCCGGGACATATCCACCGGGGAGCTGTTTTTT.

The V call is TRBV11-2, the J call TRBJ1-1; D is ambiguous. The CDR3 extends over 15 amino acids. Germline V gives CDR1 SGHAT, CDR2 FQNNGV. Trimming stripped 6 bases from V and 1 base from J, with 15 bases between. CDR3 protein: CASSLSGRRNTEAFF. CDR3 nucleotides: TGTGCCAGCAGTCTGAGTGGAAGGAGGAACACTGAAGCTTTCTTT.

This clone appeared a single time. This chain uses TRBV11-1 with TRBJ2-1; TRBD2 matches at 9 bases. V gave up 4 bases and J gave up 5 bases; unmatched junction bases: 6. The CDR3 length is 15 residues. The V gene's germline CDR1 is SGHAT and CDR2 FQDESV (reference sequence). This CDR3 is CASSSPAGGDNEQFF. In nucleotides, the CDR3 is TGTGCCAGCAGCTCCCCTGCGGGGGGGGACAATGAGCAGTTCTTC.

This clone is a singleton in its sample. This chain links TRBV6-5 with TRBJ2-7, with 9 bases matching TRBD2. Trimming took 6 bases from V and 3 from J; bases not matched to a gene: 3. Germline CDR1 and CDR2: MNHEY and SVGAGI. The CDR3 has 13 amino acids. The CDR3 DNA follows: TGTGCCAGCAGAGTTAGCGGGAGCTACGAGCAGTACTTC. This translates into CASRVSGSYEQYF.

Here the CDR3 reads CASSLGTGGYGYTF. The CDR3 region has the DNA TGTGCCAGCAGCTTGGGGACAGGGGGCTATGGCTACACCTTC. The rearrangement links TRBV5-8 to TRBJ1-2; TRBD1 agrees at 10 bases. Germline loops: CDR1 SGHTS, CDR2 YDEGEE. CDR3 size: 14 residues. The V and J ends lost 0 bases and 4 bases, in that order; junction bases with no gene match: 0.

This sequence joins TRBV11-3 and TRBJ2-3; a possible D gene is TRBD2 (7 bases). Trimming pared 5 bases from V and 0 bases from J, leaving 24 bases between. Germline CDR1 SGHNT, CDR2 YENEEA. This CDR3 contains 19 residues. The DNA of the CDR3 is TGTGCCAGCAGCACACAATGGGAGGGCGGGGGCCTTAGCACAGATACGCAGTATTTT. Protein product: CASSTQWEGGGLSTDTQYF.

This chain joins TRBV2 and TRBJ1-5, with 10 bases fitting TRBD1. V was pared by 2 bases and J by 2 bases, with 12 bases of the junction left unmatched. Germline CDR1 is SNHLY and CDR2 is FYNNEI. The CDR3 loop spans 19 amino acids. This chain's CDR3 is CASSELRDRGVRGNQPQHF. Here the CDR3 DNA reads TGTGCCAGCAGTGAACTCCGGGACAGGGGCGTCCGGGGCAATCAGCCCCAGCATTTT.

The chain carries TRBV5-1 and TRBJ1-1; D unresolved. The germline CDR1 and CDR2 sequences are SGHRS and YFSETQ. CDR3 size: 16 residues. V lost 5 bases, J lost 0 bases, and 17 bases lay in between. The CDR3 nucleotides read TGCGCCAGCAGTTTTAGACTTAGCAGCATGAACACTGAAGCTTTCTTT. This codes for CASSFRLSSMNTEAFF.

The chain employs TRBV11-3 and TRBJ1-2; D perhaps matches TRBD1 (5 bases). The CDR3 loop spans 14 amino acids. The V end lost 0 bases, the J end lost 11 bases, and 16 bases lay between the germline ends. The germline gives CDR1 SGHNT, CDR2 YENEEA. CDR3 protein: CASSLDNGAGPYTF. CDR3 DNA sequence: TGTGCCAGCAGCTTAGATAACGGTGCGGGACCTTACACCTTC.

The CDR3 loop is CASSLPSNEQYF. CDR3 DNA sequence: TGTGCCAGCAGCTTGCCTAGCAACGAGCAGTACTTC. V is TRBV11-3 and J is TRBJ2-7; a weak D match, TRBD2 (5 bases). The V gene's germline CDR1 is SGHNT and CDR2 YENEEA. V was trimmed by 3 bases and J by 5 bases, leaving 8 bases between them. This CDR3 is built from 12 residues.

V is TRBV7-9 and J is TRBJ2-2; D not resolved. CDR3 length equals 16 residues. CDR1 is SEHNR, CDR2 FQNEAQ, per germline (reference sequence). The V end lost 5 bases, the J end lost 0 bases, and 13 bases lay between the germline ends. The CDR3 loop reads CASSPRFAPNTGELFF. Here the CDR3 DNA reads TGTGCCAGCAGCCCCCGTTTTGCGCCGAACACCGGGGAGCTGTTTTTT.